Sequencing of this T cell receptor (beta chain) was carried out in a study of radiation and T cells in renal cell carcinoma. Study-level results: In blood, top tumor clones expanded by 2 weeks, shrinking by 4.

Profiling relied on immunoSEQ multiplex PCR, and the TCRdb table lists in-frame clones only, not all of them. The data contain some 130,000 clones, 80% to 90% of them singletons. About this clone: Its target is not known.

As to time point: blood 2 weeks post-SBRT. The treatment is: 15 Gy SBRT to primary tumor, nephrectomy 4 weeks later. Germline CDR1 is SGHDT and CDR2 is YYEEEE. The CDR3 covers 13 residues. The V end lost 1 base, the J end lost 3 bases, and 7 bases lay between the germline ends. The sequenced sample was blood, obtained from a patient whose treatment included radiotherapy and nephrectomy. V usage is TRBV5-6 and J usage is TRBJ1-1; D uncertain. This receptor was taken from a woman aged 55-70 years with renal cell carcinoma. CDR3 amino acids: CASSLKDYTEAFF. The DNA for the CDR3 is TGTGCCAGCAGCTTGAAGGATTACACTGAAGCTTTCTTT.